The T cell receptor beta chain under discussion was sequenced for a study of radiation and T cells in renal cell carcinoma (TCRdb year 2020). Looking at the study overall: Samples were obtained from a clinical trial, in which 15 Gy stereotactic body radiation therapy was delivered to primary renal cell carcinomas and nephrectomy was performed 4 weeks later. In total, 50 or so samples underwent TCR beta sequencing: around 26 tumors plus 27 peripheral blood samples. Across all 50 or so samples, under 4,500,000 unique CDR3 nucleotide sequences, encoding 2,658,974 unique CDR3 amino acid sequences, were identified.

This sample's time point label indicates: blood 2 weeks post-SBRT. The treatment or condition label corresponds to: 15 Gy SBRT to primary tumor, nephrectomy 4 weeks later. Serial peripheral blood from radiation-treated patients was sampled at baseline, 2 weeks and 4 weeks after SBRT to track tumor-enriched clonotypes. Every patient had renal cell carcinoma of clear cell pathology. Genomic DNA for TCR sequencing was prepared using the QIAamp DNA Blood Mini Kit (Qiagen). The analyses included only samples that passed all quality control checks. Following the manufacturer's recommendations, the immunoSEQ kit was used to generate TCR beta libraries from genomic DNA. For library preparation, a first multiplex PCR was performed with proprietary primers, followed by a second PCR in which unique barcodes were added, and bead cleanups were performed after each round. Each sample batch included a kit-provided positive control reaction and a negative control reaction. The final libraries were assessed on an Agilent 4200 TapeStation D1000 ScreenTape, pooled by volume, and quantified by qPCR. An Illumina NextSeq500 fitted with a MidOutput 150-cycle cartridge performed the sequencing, running 156 Read1 cycles and 15 Index1 cycles with the kit's custom primers. The pooled library was loaded at 0.9 to 1 pM with a roughly 20% PhiX control spike-in. From the authors' description of their analysis: Vendor-processed data were analyzed in R, with a clonotype defined as all T cells sharing the same CDR3 nucleotide sequence. For clone abundance analyses, frequencies were normalized to the 10,000 most abundant clones per sample. Public T cell clones, which averaged fewer than five per sample, were removed prior to analysis. Tumor-enriched clonotypes and baseline blood-enriched clonotypes were defined as those with an abundance difference of at least 32-fold between compartments. A beta-binomial differential abundance model was used to identify clonotypes that were expanded or contracted between blood time points. Tumor-blood repertoire similarity was measured with the Baroni-Urbani and Buser coefficient, and groups were compared using two-tailed Wilcoxon tests in R. Imported from immuneACCESS, the table was reduced by TCRdb to in-frame sequences with V and J called. These copies leave out some clones; in studies compared against another copy, an unresolved V gene accounts for under half, and the cause of the remainder is not known. For V, J and clone size, that table is used; D and trimming come from the DNA. The sample table holds fewer than 55,000 clones, of which 75% to 85% were seen once. The top ten clones comprise approximately 28% of the sample.

This clone was picked up many times. Its antigen is not yet known. Base qualities are not recorded, but no much larger clone differs from it by a single base. Study-wide conclusions, independent of this receptor: Top tumor clonotypes rose in blood from baseline to 2 weeks post-radiation, then contracted by 4 weeks, suggesting transient expansion of tumor-resident clones. Changes in the blood repertoire were not tracked past 4 weeks after treatment. Effects of radiation dose or scheduling on the TCR repertoire could not be addressed with the single-armed trial design. Because pretreatment tumor biopsies were not available, the study could not determine whether clonotypes were already present within the tumor at baseline.

The CDR3 spans 15 residues, from the cysteine through the phenylalanine. Only CDR3 DNA is held: 45 bases, read in frame from base 1. The junction shows trimming of 0 bases on V and 7 bases on J, plus 13 bases between the germline ends. As encoded in the germline V gene (reference sequence), CDR1 is LNHNV while CDR2 is YYDKDF. The receptor was isolated from a woman in her seventies with renal cell carcinoma. Sequenced material: blood, taken from a patient whose treatment included radiotherapy and nephrectomy. The V and J genes are TRBV15 and TRBJ2-1; tentative D gene TRBD2, with 6 bases matching. The nucleotide sequence reads TGTGCCACCAGCAGAGATCAGGAGGGGTCTAATGAGCAGTTCTTC. Protein translation: CATSRDQEGSNEQFF.